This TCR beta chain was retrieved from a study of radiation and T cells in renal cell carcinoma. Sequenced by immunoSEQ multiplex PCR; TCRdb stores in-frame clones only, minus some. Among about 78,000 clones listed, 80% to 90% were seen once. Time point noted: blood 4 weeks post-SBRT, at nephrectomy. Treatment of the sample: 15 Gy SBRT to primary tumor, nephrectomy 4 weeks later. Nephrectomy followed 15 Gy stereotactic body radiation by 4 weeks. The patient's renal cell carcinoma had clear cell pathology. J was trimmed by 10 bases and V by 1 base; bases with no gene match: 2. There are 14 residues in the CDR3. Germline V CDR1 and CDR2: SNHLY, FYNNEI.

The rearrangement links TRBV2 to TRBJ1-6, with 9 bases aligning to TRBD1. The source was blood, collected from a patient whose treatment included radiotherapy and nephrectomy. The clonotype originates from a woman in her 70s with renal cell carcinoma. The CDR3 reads CASSEDRGPSPLHF. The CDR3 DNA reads TGTGCCAGCAGTGAAGACAGGGGGCCCTCACCCCTCCACTTT.